This entry lists 2 T cell receptor beta chains sequenced from one sample in a study of shared clonotypes between healthy human individuals. Sequencing was performed with immunoSEQ multiplex PCR; in TCRdb, only in-frame clones are kept and a portion is missing. The data contain roughly 2.5 million clones, just over 90% of them seen just once; the ten biggest clones take up about 0.13%. Sequencing used naive CD4+ T cells sorted from blood. Subset: CD45RA+ positively selected. These receptors were collected from a man between 18 and 29 years old in good health.

This chain links TRBV19 with TRBJ2-2; 9 bases fit TRBD1. V lost 6 bases to trimming and J lost 5 bases; unmatched junction nucleotides: 7. Looked up from germline, CDR1 is LNHDA and CDR2 is SQIVND (reference sequence). The CDR3 has 15 residues. The CDR3 spells CASSSGTGRTGELFF. The DNA for the CDR3 is TGTGCCAGTAGCTCCGGGACAGGGCGGACCGGGGAGCTGTTTTTT.

The V gene is TRBV7-6, the J gene TRBJ1-2, with 7 bases fitting TRBD1. Germline CDR1 is SGHVS and CDR2 is FNYEAQ. J lost 6 bases, V lost 5 bases, and 15 bases had no gene match. This CDR3 comprises 16 residues. This CDR3 reads CASSQWEGRGRDGYTF. The CDR3 region has the DNA TGTGCCAGCAGCCAGTGGGAGGGGAGGGGGCGTGATGGCTACACCTTC.